The 21 T cell receptor beta chains reported below all come from one sample, sequenced in a study of shared clonotypes between healthy human individuals. Profiled with immunoSEQ multiplex PCR; TCRdb holds only in-frame clones, not every one. Among about 680,000 clones, about 91% were seen once, and the ten largest hold roughly 22%. Naive CD8 cells lacked CD45RO and underwent positive selection for CCR7, leaving out terminally differentiated effector memory CD45RA+ cells. The sequenced sample consisted of naive CD8+ T cells sorted from blood. All receptors derive from a man younger than 45 in good health.

The genes are TRBV11-3 and TRBJ2-5; D is undetermined. Trimming shortened V by 4 bases and J by 4 bases, and 13 bases separated the two germline ends. There are 14 residues in the CDR3. Germline lookup yields CDR1 SGHNT and CDR2 YENEEA. The CDR3 bases are TGTGCCAGCAGCTCAGGTCACGACCCAGAGACCCAGTACTTC. Its protein is CASSSGHDPETQYF.

The chain uses TRBV4-3 and TRBJ2-3, with D perhaps TRBD2 (6 bases). The CDR3 is made up of 16 amino acids. CDR1 and CDR2 (germline): LGHNA, YSLEER. The V gene lost 1 base and the J gene lost 3 bases, with 14 bases spanning the gap. The CDR3 loop reads CASSQGPAGRTDTQYF. The CDR3 DNA reads TGCGCCAGCAGCCAAGGCCCGGCGGGAAGAACAGATACGCAGTATTTT.

V gene TRBV7-8 combines with J gene TRBJ1-2; 8 bases align to TRBD1. This CDR3 contains 16 residues. The V gene's germline CDR1 is SGHVS and CDR2 FQNEAQ. Unmatched junction bases numbered 12, after V lost 4 bases and J lost 5 bases. The CDR3 loop is CASSSELDRVLYGYTF. For the CDR3, the DNA is TGTGCCAGCAGCTCTGAACTGGACAGGGTTTTGTATGGCTACACCTTC. Looking up the rest from reference TRBV7-8 and TRBJ1-2 gives the full variable domain: GAGVSQSPRYKVAKRGQDVALRCDPISGHVSLFWYQQALGQGPEFLTYFQNEAQLDKSGLPSDRFFAERPEGSVSTLKIQRTQQEDSAVYLCASSSELDRVLYGYTFGSGTRLTVV.

The chain employs TRBV18 and TRBJ2-3, with 9 bases aligning to TRBD1. CDR1 is KGHSH, CDR2 LQKENI, per germline. V lost 3 bases, J lost 4 bases, and 8 bases stayed unmatched. CDR3 length: 16 residues. CDR3 amino acids: CASSPPGQGRADTQYF. CDR3 coding DNA: TGTGCCAGCTCACCTCCGGGACAGGGAAGGGCAGATACGCAGTATTTT.

V and J are TRBV4-3 and TRBJ2-3; the D is unclear. V was pared by 3 bases and J by 2 bases, with 9 bases between. The germline V gene encodes CDR1 LGHNA and CDR2 YSLEER. CDR3 length: 14 amino acids. CDR3 loop: CASSQVDNTDTQYF. The CDR3, as DNA: TGCGCCAGCAGCCAGGTTGACAACACAGATACGCAGTATTTT.

The V gene is TRBV6-6, the J gene TRBJ2-2; D remains unclear. The V gene lost 5 bases and the J gene lost 7 bases, with 8 bases spanning the gap. This CDR3 contains 12 residues. CDR1 and CDR2 (germline): MNHNY, SVGAGI (reference sequence). The CDR3 loop is CASSQDRGELFF. As DNA, the CDR3 is TGTGCCAGCAGTCAGGACCGCGGGGAGCTGTTTTTT.

The chain carries TRBV29-1 and TRBJ2-5, with a tentative D call TRBD1 (5 bases). V shed 0 bases and J shed 4 bases, with 6 bases lying between them. Germline V gene sequence: CDR1 SQVTM, CDR2 ANQGSEA. There are 12 residues in the CDR3. The CDR3 region is CSVEDQGETQYF. The CDR3 nucleotides read TGCAGCGTTGAAGATCAGGGAGAGACCCAGTACTTC.

The chain uses TRBV10-3 and TRBJ1-3; D perhaps matches TRBD1 (6 bases). This CDR3 is 16 amino acids long. Between the trimmed V and J ends, which lost 7 bases and 2 bases, there was a span of 18 bases. Germline CDR1 ENHRY, CDR2 SYGVKD. CDR3 loop: CAITPGGGPTGNTIYF. CDR3 nucleotide sequence: TGTGCCATCACCCCAGGAGGGGGTCCCACTGGAAACACCATATATTTT.

V usage is TRBV28 and J usage is TRBJ2-5, with no clear D. The CDR3 has 15 residues. The germline V and J ends were trimmed by 5 bases and 5 bases, with 18 bases remaining between them. CDR1 and CDR2 from the germline V gene are MDHEN and SYDVKM. CDR3 residues: CASSTYRHRWETQYF. In nucleotides, the CDR3 is TGTGCCAGCAGTACTTACCGACATCGTTGGGAGACCCAGTACTTC.

This clone was detected only once. DNA of the CDR3: TGTGCCAGCAGCCCCGCGCCGGACGAGACCTACGAGCAGTACTTC. Translated: CASSPAPDETYEQYF. The chain couples TRBV7-6 to TRBJ2-7; D remains ambiguous. V gave up 5 bases and J gave up 2 bases, with 16 bases separating them. The CDR3 extends over 15 amino acids. Per germline, CDR1 SGHVS and CDR2 FNYEAQ. Using reference TRBV7-6 and TRBJ2-7 for the parts outside the CDR3, the full variable domain is GAGVSQSPRYKVTKRGQDVALRCDPISGHVSLYWYRQALGQGPEFLTYFNYEAQQDKSGLPNDRFSAERPEGSISTLTIQRTEQRDSAMYRCASSPAPDETYEQYFGPGTRLTVT.

The chain recombines TRBV10-2 with TRBJ1-2; D remains ambiguous. Trimming removed 3 bases at V and 5 bases at J, with 13 bases between. This CDR3 spans 14 amino acids. Germline V lookup: CDR1 WSHSY, CDR2 SAAADI. DNA of the CDR3: TGCGCCAGCAGTGACCAGGTTTTTGGGTATGGCTACACCTTC. Translated, it gives CASSDQVFGYGYTF.

Worth noting for this clone: At the DNA level, this CDR3 is encoded by other sequences in the same sample as well. The chain links TRBV29-1 to TRBJ1-2; TRBD1 might be the D (5 bases). Trimming removed 0 bases from V and 8 bases from J, with 7 bases in between. The CDR3 totals 11 residues. Germline V CDR1 and CDR2: SQVTM, ANQGSEA. The CDR3 sequence is CSVEDRVGYTF. DNA of the CDR3: TGCAGCGTTGAAGACAGGGTCGGCTACACCTTC.

The chain recombines TRBV13 with TRBJ2-3; D may be TRBD2 (8 bases). V lost 2 bases to trimming and J lost 0 bases, with 27 bases between them. Looked up from germline, CDR1 is PRHDT and CDR2 is FYEKMQ (reference sequence). The CDR3 is 21 residues long. This CDR3 reads CASSLRGREASGPYSTDTQYF. The CDR3 region has the DNA TGTGCCAGCAGCTTAAGGGGGCGGGAAGCTAGCGGGCCGTATAGCACAGATACGCAGTATTTT.

The rearrangement uses TRBV5-1 and TRBJ2-7, with a possible D match to TRBD1 (7 bases). CDR3 size: 15 residues. Trimming stripped 4 bases from V and 4 bases from J, with 18 bases between. Germline loops: CDR1 SGHRS, CDR2 YFSETQ. The CDR3 nucleotides read TGCGCCAGCAGCCTCATAGGGGACAGCGGGTACGAGCAGTACTTC. Protein product: CASSLIGDSGYEQYF.

The chain links TRBV11-2 to TRBJ2-5, with D possibly being TRBD2 (6 bases). V lost 6 bases, J lost 1 base, and 18 bases lay in between. Looked up from germline, CDR1 is SGHAT and CDR2 is FQNNGV. This CDR3 spans 16 amino acids. The CDR3 is CASRLTRAGFQETQYF. The CDR3 DNA follows: TGTGCCAGCAGGTTAACTCGCGCGGGGTTCCAAGAGACCCAGTACTTC.

As for this clone: Within the sample, other DNA sequences also encode this same CDR3. The V and J genes are TRBV7-9 and TRBJ2-3; no clear D gene. V shed 1 base and J shed 2 bases, with 4 bases lying between them. CDR3 size: 13 residues. From germline, CDR1 is SEHNR and CDR2 FQNEAQ (reference sequence). The CDR3 coding sequence is TGTGCCAGCAGCTTAGAGACCACAGATACGCAGTATTTT. Its translation is CASSLETTDTQYF.

The CDR3 DNA reads TGTGCCTGGAAAAACAGGGCGGGTACCTACGAGCAGTACTTC. This translates into CAWKNRAGTYEQYF. V and J are TRBV30 and TRBJ2-7; TRBD1 might be the D (6 bases). Germline V gene data show CDR1 as GTSNPN and CDR2 as SVGIG (reference sequence). Trimming took 4 bases from V and 2 from J, leaving 15 bases between them. This CDR3 is built from 14 residues. Combining the CDR3 with reference TRBV30 and TRBJ2-7 gives the whole variable domain SQTIHQWPATLVQPVGSPLSLECTVEGTSNPNLYWYRQAAGRGLQLLFYSVGIGQISSEVPQNLSASRPQDRQFILSSKKLLLSDSGFYLCAWKNRAGTYEQYFGPGTRLTVT.

The chain has TRBV7-9 and TRBJ2-1; 7 bases match TRBD2. Germline loops: CDR1 SEHNR, CDR2 FQNEAQ (reference sequence). CDR3 length equals 19 residues. Trimming removed 5 bases from V and 9 bases from J; junction bases left unmatched: 25. The CDR3 region is CASSTITRDWRENVGEQFF. The CDR3, as DNA: TGTGCCAGCAGCACCATTACCCGGGACTGGCGGGAGAATGTCGGTGAGCAGTTCTTC.

As concerns this clone: The same CDR3 can be traced to other DNA sequences in this sample. This chain uses TRBV6-1 with TRBJ2-7, with 11 nucleotides matching TRBD1. J was trimmed by 4 bases and V by 6 bases; bases with no gene match: 5. In germline, CDR1 is MNHNS, CDR2 SASEGT. There are 14 residues in the CDR3. CDR3 in amino acids: CASSGTGGSYEQYF. The CDR3 DNA reads as TGTGCCAGCAGCGGGACAGGGGGTTCGTACGAGCAGTACTTC.

The chain combines TRBV27 with TRBJ2-7; 11 positions match TRBD2. Trimming removed 5 bases from V and 1 base from J; junction bases left unmatched: 7. The germline V gene encodes CDR1 MNHEY and CDR2 SMNVEV (reference sequence). The CDR3 contains 16 residues. DNA for the CDR3: TGTGCCAGCAGTCCCGCTAGCGGGAGGAAATCCTACGAGCAGTACTTC. It specifies CASSPASGRKSYEQYF.

V usage is TRBV4-2 and J usage is TRBJ2-3, with 9 bases fitting TRBD1. The CDR3 is 16 amino acids. The V and J ends lost 6 bases and 3 bases, in that order; junction bases with no gene match: 10. CDR1 is LGHNA, CDR2 YNFKEQ, per germline. CDR3 in amino acids: CASRQTGGGLTDTQYF. The CDR3 DNA reads TGTGCCAGCAGGCAAACAGGGGGCGGTTTGACAGATACGCAGTATTTT.